This T cell receptor beta chain is from a study of cytomegalovirus exposure and HLA in healthy donors. Study-wide background: Genotyping showed about 80% of over 350 donors falling in the Caucasian-associated ancestry cluster. Notes on the study in general: Among TCR beta chains, those listed as cytomegalovirus-associated numbered some 170.

Germline values: CDR1 MNHNY, CDR2 SVGAGI (reference sequence). The CDR3 is made up of 10 amino acids. The PCR contained 60 Vbeta and 13 Jbeta primers. Method: immunoSEQ multiplex PCR; TCRdb's copy keeps in-frame clones and lacks some. The table shows 150,000 to 200,000 clones, with approximately 72% occurring only once. Worth noting for this clone: The antigen remains undetermined.

The V call is TRBV6-6, the J call TRBJ1-1, with D uncertain. Material for sequencing was PBMCs. The clonotype comes from a man in his forties or fifties in good health and CMV-seronegative. The CDR3 DNA sequence: TGTTCGACCCGGGGCACTGAAGCTTTCTTT. Amino acids: CSTRGTEAFF.